A few counts support the clone carrying this T cell receptor beta chain. Its antigen is undetermined. PCR used 60 Vbeta primers and 13 Jbeta primers. Here immunoSEQ multiplex PCR was the method, and the copy in TCRdb shows in-frame clones only, minus some. The repertoire holds approximately 150,000 clones, with 60% to 80% as singletons. Samples came from healthy bone marrow donors. This entry belongs to a study of cytomegalovirus exposure and HLA in healthy donors. Germline loops: CDR1 SGHKS, CDR2 YYEKEE (reference sequence). The V and J ends lost 2 bases and 5 bases respectively, with 13 bases between them. This CDR3 contains 14 residues. Study-wide results and caveats: In vitro testing confirmed a few CMV-associated chains as specific for CMV antigens.

This receptor was obtained from a woman in her sixties or seventies in good health and CMV-seronegative. Sequencing was performed on PBMCs. The chain carries TRBV5-5 and TRBJ2-5; D perhaps matches TRBD2 (6 bases). CDR3: CASSFKLAAETQYF. DNA of the CDR3: TGTGCCAGCAGCTTCAAACTAGCTGCGGAGACCCAGTACTTC. The whole variable domain, remainder taken from reference TRBV5-5 and TRBJ2-5, is DAGVTQSPTHLIKTRGQQVTLRCSPISGHKSVSWYQQVLGQGPQFIFQYYEKEERGRGNFPDRFSARQFPNYSSELNVNALLLGDSALYLCASSFKLAAETQYFGPGTRLLVL.